Below are 5 T cell receptor beta chains sequenced from a single sample in a study of blood T cell repertoires in COVID-19. Repertoires were generated with immunoSEQ multiplex PCR, while TCRdb's copy carries only in-frame clones and drops some. Among 160,000 or so clones listed, under 90% were seen once. The sequenced material came from peripheral blood. The receptor source for this set is a woman of 80 years or more with acute or convalescent COVID-19.

This chain connects TRBV5-4 to TRBJ2-7; TRBD2 agrees at 10 bases. Germline loops: CDR1 SGHNT, CDR2 YYREEE (reference sequence). V dropped 0 bases and J dropped 6; count of bases not matched to a gene: 6. This CDR3 is 15 amino acids long. CDR3 residues: CASSLGLLAGAEQYF. In nucleotides, the CDR3 is TGTGCCAGCAGCTTGGGCCTGCTAGCGGGAGCCGAGCAGTACTTC.

This chain uses TRBV23-1 with TRBJ2-1, with 7 bases matching TRBD1. TRBV23-1 is labeled an ORF, and its function is uncertain. This CDR3 spans 19 amino acids. The V gene end was trimmed by 0 bases and the J gene end by 11 bases; junction bases not matched to a gene: 22. The CDR3 reads CASSQSWDRYSSALQKQFF. As DNA, the CDR3 is TGCGCCAGCAGTCAATCTTGGGACAGATACTCTTCGGCCCTCCAAAAGCAGTTCTTC.

J is TRBJ2-7 and V is TRBV5-1, with D uncertain. Trimming took off 0 bases at V and 3 bases at J, with 10 bases between the two ends. The CDR3 length is 14 residues. From germline, CDR1 is SGHRS and CDR2 YFSETQ. The CDR3 loop reads CASSLDDGGYEQYF. The CDR3 bases are TGCGCCAGCAGCTTGGACGATGGCGGCTACGAGCAGTACTTC.

The chain uses TRBV6-5 and TRBJ1-3; D unresolved. The CDR3 contains 13 residues. The V and J ends lost 10 bases and 6 bases respectively, with 16 bases between them. The germline gives CDR1 MNHEY, CDR2 SVGAGI. Here the CDR3 DNA reads TGTGCCACATCCTTCGCCCAGAAAAACACCATATATTTT. Translated, it gives CATSFAQKNTIYF.

This clone was seen just once. The CDR3 region is CASSQSQQGNYEQYF. The CDR3 nucleotides read TGTGCCAGCAGCCAATCTCAACAGGGAAACTACGAGCAGTACTTC. V gene TRBV16 combines with J gene TRBJ2-7; D is possibly TRBD1 (6 bases). Germline CDR1 and CDR2: KGHSY and FQNENV. With 0 bases removed from V and 3 bases from J, the gap between germline ends came to 12 bases. CDR3 length: 15 amino acids.